A selection of T cell receptor beta chains follows, all from one sample in a study of shared clonotypes between healthy human individuals. Assay: immunoSEQ multiplex PCR; the TCRdb copy retains only in-frame clones and omits some. Here the sample spans approximately 530,000 clones, 95% to 96% being singletons. The specimen was naive CD4+ T cells sorted from blood. The receptors were sampled from a woman in her 30s in good health. CDR3s leave out the opening cysteine and the closing phenylalanine or tryptophan.

>-|13|TRBV28
ASGASGGSLYEQY
>TRBJ1-4|11|TRBV21-1
ASRDRDNEKLF
>TRBJ1-5|11|TRBV28
ASSVDRNQPQH
>TRBJ2-3|13|TRBV14
ASSQVEWYTDTQY
>TRBJ2-7|14|TRBV28
ASSSPHLLASYEQY
>TRBJ1-2|11|TRBV30
AWSGAKNYGYT
>TRBJ2-5|15|TRBV27
ASYSYLGQGVQETQY
>TRBJ2-7|13|TRBV6-5
ASSSRLGGRYEQY
>TRBJ1-5|12|TRBV9
ASSVRSGGQPQH
>TRBJ1-4|13|TRBV28
ATQTGDATNEKLF
>TRBJ2-7|13|TRBV28
ASSSAGTGTYEQY
>TRBJ2-7|12|TRBV5-1
ASSPGTGGHEQY
>TRBJ1-5|13|TRBV6-1
ASRLRDPGGEPQH
>TRBJ2-7|9|TRBV5-4
ASSSNSAEY
>TRBJ2-2|13|TRBV11-3
ASSPGQGNTGELF
>TRBJ2-7|16|TRBV4-2
ASSQGSSAGGTSYEQY
>TRBJ1-3|10|TRBV5-1
ASREGGKAIY
>TRBJ1-2|15|TRBV2
ASSAWEGGQGNYGYT